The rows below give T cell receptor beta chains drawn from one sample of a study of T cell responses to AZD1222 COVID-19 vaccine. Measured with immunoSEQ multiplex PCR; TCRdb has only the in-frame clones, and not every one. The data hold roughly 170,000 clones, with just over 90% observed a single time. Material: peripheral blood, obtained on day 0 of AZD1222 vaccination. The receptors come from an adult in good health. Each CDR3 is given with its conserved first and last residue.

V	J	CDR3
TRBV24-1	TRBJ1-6	CATIPDRDSSSPLHF
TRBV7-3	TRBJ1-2	CASSRSGAGNYGYTF
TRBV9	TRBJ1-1	CASGRDRDRTEAFF
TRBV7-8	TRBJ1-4	CASSLSGRGSEKLFF
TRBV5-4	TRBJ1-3	CASSGEEGYGNTIYF
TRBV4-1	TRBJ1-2	CASSQLQGYGYTF
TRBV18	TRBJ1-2	CASSPSGAGYGYTF
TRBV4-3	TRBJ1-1	CASRPGTPDMNTEAFF
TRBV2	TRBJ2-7	CASSEAPGSTYEQYF
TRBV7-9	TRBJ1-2	CASSSNGGEGDYGYTF
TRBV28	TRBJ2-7	CASREQGSSYEQYF
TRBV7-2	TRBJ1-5	CASSLAGTGNQPQHF
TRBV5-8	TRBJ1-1	CASSPPGQTEAFF
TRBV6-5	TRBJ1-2	CASRYRGTNYGYTF
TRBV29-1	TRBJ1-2	CSVELRNYGYTF
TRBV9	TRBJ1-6	CASSSSSRDRGLASYNSPLHF
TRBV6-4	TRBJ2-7	CASSDAPGQGASEQYF
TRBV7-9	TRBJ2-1	CASSLVGTNRYNEQFF
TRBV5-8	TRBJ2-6	CASSSWGDSPVNSGANVLTF
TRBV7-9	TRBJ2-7	CASSQGSYEQYF
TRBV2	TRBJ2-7	CASSDRTRTYEQYF
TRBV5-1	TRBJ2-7	CASSPGQGRNEQYF
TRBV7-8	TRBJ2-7	CASSPKIGTQAYEQYF
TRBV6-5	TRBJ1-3	CASSDSGVAGNTIYF
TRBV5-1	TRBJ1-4	CASSLGTGATNEKLFF
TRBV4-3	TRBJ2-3	CASSRGQGVTDTQYF
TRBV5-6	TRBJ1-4	CASSLGGQGNEKLFF
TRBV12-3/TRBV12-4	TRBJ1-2	CASSIWGDGYTF
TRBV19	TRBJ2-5	CASRGVLAGLKGQETQYF
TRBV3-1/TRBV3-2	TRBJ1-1	CASSQDPRARNTEAFF
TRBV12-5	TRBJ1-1	CASGILGGQGGSEAFF
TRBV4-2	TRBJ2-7	CASSQDRVGYEQYF
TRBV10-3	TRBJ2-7	CAISPSTGQSSYEQYF
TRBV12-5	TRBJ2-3	CASGARDLYTQYF
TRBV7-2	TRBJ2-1	CASSARTDSYYNEQFF
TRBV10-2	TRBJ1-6	CASSAGRSPLHF
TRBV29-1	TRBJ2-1	CSVERSESTQQFF
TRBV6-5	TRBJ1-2	CASIRLGGFNYGYTF
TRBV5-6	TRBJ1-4	CASSFLGEPGANEKLFF
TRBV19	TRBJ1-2	CASTVNTRSSPMGYTF
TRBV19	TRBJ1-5	CASSRGLGNQPQHF
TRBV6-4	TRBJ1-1	CASRLDRNTEAFF
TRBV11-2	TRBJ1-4	CASSSQGFATNEKLFF
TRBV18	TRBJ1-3	CASSPLRGGDSGNTIYF
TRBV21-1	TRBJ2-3	CASSKNGAGGSGDTQYF
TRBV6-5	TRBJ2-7	CASREVYEQYF
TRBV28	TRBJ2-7	CASNRLDSTYEQYF
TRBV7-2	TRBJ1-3	CASSLEPGAGNTIYF
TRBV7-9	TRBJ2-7	CASSSTASSSYEQYF
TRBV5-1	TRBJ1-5	CASSETPTGGTSNQPQHF
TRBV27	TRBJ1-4	CASGTRTNEKLFF
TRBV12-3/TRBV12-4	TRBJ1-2	CAGSGQGHGYTF
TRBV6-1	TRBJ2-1	CASSEHGLTSNEQFF